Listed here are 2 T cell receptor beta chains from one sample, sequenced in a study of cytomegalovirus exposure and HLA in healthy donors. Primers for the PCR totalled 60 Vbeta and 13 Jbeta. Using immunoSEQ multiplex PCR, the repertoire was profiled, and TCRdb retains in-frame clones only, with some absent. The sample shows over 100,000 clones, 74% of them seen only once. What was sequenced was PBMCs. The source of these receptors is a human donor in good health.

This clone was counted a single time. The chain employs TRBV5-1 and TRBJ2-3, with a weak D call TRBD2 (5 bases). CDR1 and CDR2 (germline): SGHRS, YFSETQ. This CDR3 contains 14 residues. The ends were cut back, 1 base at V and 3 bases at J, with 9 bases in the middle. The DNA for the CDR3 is TGCGCCAGCAGCTTGTTGGGAGTGACAGATACGCAGTATTTT. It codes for CASSLLGVTDTQYF. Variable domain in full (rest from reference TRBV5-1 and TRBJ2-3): KAGVTQTPRYLIKTRGQQVTLSCSPISGHRSVSWYQQTPGQGLQFLFEYFSETQRNKGNFPGRFSGRQFSNSRSEMNVSTLELGDSALYLCASSLLGVTDTQYFGPGTRLTVL.

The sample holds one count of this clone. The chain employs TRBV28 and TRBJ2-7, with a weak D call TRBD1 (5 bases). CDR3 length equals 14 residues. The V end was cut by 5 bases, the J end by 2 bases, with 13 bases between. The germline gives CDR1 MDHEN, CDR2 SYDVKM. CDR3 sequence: CASSQTGFPYEQYF. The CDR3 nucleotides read TGTGCCAGCAGTCAAACAGGATTCCCCTACGAGCAGTACTTC.